One and the same sample provided the 5 T cell receptor beta chains below, sequenced in a study of cytotoxic CD8 clonotypes in ibrutinib-treated CLL. Measured with immunoSEQ multiplex PCR; TCRdb has only the in-frame clones, and not every one. The sample yields about 300,000 clones, roughly 71% seen once. The sample consisted of PBMCs, taken after 36 months of ibrutinib treatment. These receptor sequences come from a human donor with chronic lymphocytic leukemia.

This chain uses TRBV6-1 with TRBJ2-3, with TRBD2 matching 13 bases. CDR1 and CDR2 (germline): MNHNS, SASEGT. CDR3 length equals 15 residues. Germline trimming cut 7 bases from V and 5 bases from J; bases unmatched to any gene: 6. As DNA, the CDR3 is TGTGCCAGCACCCAACTAGCGGGGGGGAGAGATACGCAGTATTTT. It codes for CASTQLAGGRDTQYF.

This chain links TRBV6-5 with TRBJ2-3; the D gene is possibly TRBD1 (8 bases). This CDR3 spans 14 amino acids. CDR1 MNHEY and CDR2 SVGAGI come from the germline V gene. Trimming stripped 6 bases from V and 5 bases from J, with 15 bases between. The CDR3 loop is CASRTGGGGDTQYF. Here the CDR3 DNA reads TGTGCCAGCAGAACAGGGGGAGGGGGAGATACGCAGTATTTT.

Here the CDR3 DNA reads TGCGCCAGCAGCTTATTGGCTAGCGGGGGGAGAAATGAGCAGTTCTTC. Translated, it gives CASSLLASGGRNEQFF. J is TRBJ2-1 and V is TRBV5-1; 11 bases are a match to TRBD2. Germline V gives CDR1 SGHRS, CDR2 YFSETQ. J gave up 7 bases and V 2 bases, and 8 bases lay outside the gene matches. The CDR3 sequence is 16 residues long.

This clone appeared a single time. The gene calls are TRBV9 and TRBJ2-3, with 8 bases matching TRBD2. Germline CDR1 reads SGDLS; CDR2 reads YYNGEE. After removal of 0 bases from V and 4 bases from J, the junction contained 7 bases not matched to a gene. This CDR3 contains 16 residues. This CDR3 is CASSVGTSLGADTQYF. In DNA form, the CDR3 reads TGTGCCAGCAGCGTAGGGACTAGCCTAGGGGCAGATACGCAGTATTTT.

This clone has just a few counts. The chain combines TRBV28 with TRBJ2-7, with D unclear. CDR1 and CDR2 from the germline V gene are MDHEN and SYDVKM. The CDR3 length is 14 residues. V was trimmed by 3 bases and J by 6 bases, leaving 15 bases between them. For the CDR3, the DNA is TGTGCCAGCAGTTTCTATCAGGCGGACGTCGAGCAGTACTTC. Translation gives CASSFYQADVEQYF.